This T cell receptor beta chain was documented in a study of OX40 agonist ivuxolimab in advanced cancers. For context, the study as a whole: The costimulatory receptor OX40 (CD134) was targeted by ivuxolimab, a fully human IgG2 agonistic monoclonal antibody. Of the roughly 51 dose-escalation patients, hepatocellular carcinoma was present in about 19, melanoma in about 15, renal cell carcinoma in 9 and head and neck cancer in 9. Partial responses were achieved by three dose-escalation patients, of whom one had hepatocellular carcinoma and two had cutaneous melanoma. The purpose of peripheral TCRbeta sequencing was to test whether ivuxolimab changed TCR sequence diversity and led to clonal T-cell expansion. Intravenous ivuxolimab was administered to patients every 2 weeks at six dose levels: 0.01, 0.1, 0.3, 1.5, 3 and 10 mg/kg. In the dose-escalation cohort, 70% to 90% of patients were male, and the mean age was roughly 56 years with a range of about 20 to 90. Prior anti-PD-1, anti-PD-L1 or anti-CTLA-4 therapy was permitted, and approximately 41% of dose-escalation patients had received checkpoint inhibitors. The paper describes the monotherapy dose-escalation part (N of about 57 patients) of the phase I trial of ivuxolimab. The research as a whole found: On average, CD8+ T cells showed more expanded clones than CD4+ T cells after ivuxolimab. Which antigens the clonally expanded peripheral T cells were specific for was not determined. Clonal expansion of both CD4+ and CD8+ blood T cells was observed from baseline to week 6 at doses 0.1 to 3.0 mg/kg. Low levels of normalized T-cell clonal expansion were also shown by some nonresponding patients. In the 0.1-3.0 mg/kg groups, partial responders were among the patients with the lowest normalized peripheral clonal expansion, particularly in CD8+ T cells.

Genomic DNA was extracted from sorted cells for sequencing of the TCRbeta CDR3 region. TCRbeta CDR3 regions were sequenced using the immunoSEQ Assay. This is the immuneACCESS table as TCRdb keeps it, with only in-frame sequences that have V and J called. A part of the clones is gone; compared with another copy, unresolved V genes explain less than half, and the rest is unexplained. This sample comprises 70,000 to 75,000 clones, about 93% of them detected only once. In total, the top ten clones hold about 0.42% of the sample. On this clone: Its antigen is not yet known. Qualities for individual bases were not recorded, and no much larger clone is one base off.

The trial excluded patients who had a history of autoimmune disease or were on systemic immunosuppression. Peripheral blood for TCR sequencing was drawn from every dose cohort at baseline, at cycle 4 day 1 and at cycle 7 day 1. Samples came from an open-label, multicenter, first-in-human phase I dose-escalation trial of ivuxolimab. The trial enrolled adults with locally advanced or metastatic head and neck squamous cell, hepatocellular, melanoma or renal cell carcinoma. CD4+ and CD8+ T cells were sorted separately from peripheral blood before TCR sequencing. V was cut back by 4 bases and J by 0 bases, leaving a gap of 13 bases between them. CDR1 and CDR2, looked up from the germline V gene, are SGHDN and FVKESK. There are 15 amino acids in the CDR3, from cysteine to phenylalanine inclusive. Left in the record is the CDR3 DNA by itself, 45 bases read in frame from the first base.

Recombination linked TRBV14 to TRBJ2-7, and possibly TRBD2, on 6 matching bases. This receptor was taken from an adult with an advanced solid tumor such as melanoma, head and neck, liver or kidney cancer. The sequenced sample was CD4+ or CD8+ T cells sorted from blood, obtained in a trial of the OX40 agonist ivuxolimab. This receptor carries the CDR3 CASSRGEDLSYEQYF. The DNA is TGTGCCAGCAGCCGGGGGGAGGACCTCTCCTACGAGCAGTACTTC.